The 25 T cell receptor beta chains presented below share a single source sample, sequenced in a study. TCRdb re-analysed the RT-PCR reads in MiXCR, keeping a single row per CDR3 protein. The sample lists around 700,000 distinct CDR3 sequences; 14% were seen once. The specimen was memory CD4+ T cells from blood. The receptors here all came from a female donor in good health, serving as a healthy control.

This clonotype was found a few times. This chain uses TRBV20-1 with TRBJ1-2; 10 positions match TRBD1. The ends lost 4 bases at V and 3 bases at J; junction bases unmatched: 8. The germline gives CDR1 DFQATT, CDR2 SNEGSKA (reference sequence). The CDR3 totals 15 residues. The CDR3 here is CSATTTGGSDYGYTF. CDR3 DNA sequence: TGCAGTGCTACCACGACAGGGGGCTCGGACTATGGCTACACCTTC.

The chain recombines TRBV18 with TRBJ2-7; D remains unclear. V was cut by 3 bases and J by 5 bases, with 17 bases left in between. This CDR3 spans 15 amino acids. Germline V CDR1 and CDR2: KGHSH, LQKENI. CDR3 in amino acids: CASSPSRHQAHEQYF. In nucleotides, the CDR3 is TGTGCCAGCTCACCGTCTCGCCACCAAGCTCACGAGCAGTACTTC.

This clonotype has a handful of counts. The genes are TRBV20-1 and TRBJ2-7, with TRBD1 as a possible D gene (8 bases). The ends were cut back, 3 bases at V and 3 bases at J, with 15 bases in the middle. CDR3 length: 14 amino acids. The germline V gene has CDR1 DFQATT and CDR2 SNEGSKA (reference sequence). CDR3 amino acids: CSASLHRGGYEQYF. The CDR3 nucleotides are TGCAGTGCTAGTTTGCACAGGGGGGGCTACGAGCAGTACTTC.

This clonotype has a handful of counts. The chain employs TRBV7-2 and TRBJ2-3; D gene unclear. The CDR3 is 16 amino acids. Germline values: CDR1 SGHTA, CDR2 FQGNSA. V was shortened by 1 base and J by 5 bases, with 16 bases between the two germline ends. The CDR3 DNA is TGTGCCAGCAGCTTAGGAGTTCAGCCAAGAGTAGATACGCAGTATTTT. Translating it yields CASSLGVQPRVDTQYF.

This clonotype was counted ten times or more. V is TRBV27 and J is TRBJ2-5; 7 bases align to TRBD1. V was pared by 3 bases and J by 2 bases, with 3 bases of the junction left unmatched. The length of the CDR3 is 14 residues. Germline assignment: CDR1 MNHEY and CDR2 SMNVEV (reference sequence). For the CDR3, the DNA is TGTGCCAGCAGTTTTTGGGACAGACAAGAGACCCAGTACTTC. This sequence encodes CASSFWDRQETQYF.

CDR3 DNA: TGTGCCAGCAGCGTAGGACGGAGAAGCACAGATACGCAGTATTTT. Amino acid sequence: CASSVGRRSTDTQYF. The chain uses TRBV9 and TRBJ2-3; the D is unclear. CDR1 is SGDLS, CDR2 YYNGEE, per germline. V dropped 0 bases and J dropped 0 bases, with 8 bases sitting between them. The CDR3 consists of 15 residues.

This clonotype has a count of ten or more. The chain joins TRBV4-2 to TRBJ1-1; 8 positions match TRBD1. Germline lookup yields CDR1 LGHNA and CDR2 YNFKEQ. Trimming cost V 6 bases and J 0 bases; bases outside gene matches: 6. The CDR3 length is 15 residues. The CDR3 region has the DNA TGTGCCAGCAGTCACAGGGGGAACGTGAACACTGAAGCTTTCTTT. Translating it yields CASSHRGNVNTEAFF.

This clonotype was counted only a few times. In DNA form, the CDR3 reads TGTGCCACCAGCAGAGAATCGGGGGGTTCACCCCTCCACTTT. Translated, it gives CATSRESGGSPLHF. The chain recombines TRBV15 with TRBJ1-6, with a weak D call TRBD1 (5 bases). There are 14 residues in the CDR3. Germline V gene lookup returns CDR1 LNHNV and CDR2 YYDKDF (reference sequence). The V end lost 0 bases, the J end lost 9 bases, and 9 bases lay between the germline ends.

This clonotype was observed a handful of times. The V and J genes are TRBV4-2 and TRBJ2-1; 12 bases are a match to TRBD2. Germline V gene sequence: CDR1 LGHNA, CDR2 YNFKEQ. V lost 3 bases, J lost 9 bases, and 9 bases stayed unmatched. This CDR3 spans 16 amino acids. CDR3: CASSQATSGRPAEQFF. For the CDR3, the DNA is TGTGCCAGCAGCCAGGCGACTAGCGGGAGACCGGCTGAGCAGTTCTTC.

This clonotype was found many times. The rearrangement joins TRBV12-3 or TRBV12-4 to TRBJ2-1, with TRBD2 identical over 12 bases. The J segment lost 3 bases and the V segment lost 6 bases, leaving 6 bases of the junction unmatched. The CDR3 runs 16 residues. CDR3 coding DNA: TGTGCCAGCAGCCTATTGGGACTAGCGGGCTACAATGAGCAGTTCTTC. Residues: CASSLLGLAGYNEQFF.

This clonotype has more than one count but fewer than ten. The CDR3 sequence is CASSLTTEGSNSPLHF. In DNA, the CDR3 is TGTGCCAGCAGTTTAACGACAGAGGGCAGTAATTCACCCCTCCACTTT. The gene calls are TRBV6-5 and TRBJ1-6; D may be TRBD1 (5 bases). The germline V gene has CDR1 MNHEY and CDR2 SVGAGI. This CDR3 has 16 amino acids. V lost 4 bases and J 6 bases, leaving 16 bases between the germline ends.

This clonotype was picked up a small number of times. The chain has TRBV20-1 and TRBJ2-1; D may match TRBD1 or TRBD2 (6 bases each). The V gene lost 3 bases and the J gene lost 2 bases, with 11 bases spanning the gap. Per germline, CDR1 DFQATT and CDR2 SNEGSKA (reference sequence). CDR3 length equals 14 residues. In DNA form, the CDR3 reads TGCAGTGCTAGGGAGGGGGGCCCCTACAATGAGCAGTTCTTC. Translating it yields CSAREGGPYNEQFF.

This clonotype showed up many times. This chain links TRBV5-1 with TRBJ2-2; TRBD2 might be the D (6 bases). CDR3 length equals 14 residues. Germline CDR1 reads SGHRS; CDR2 reads YFSETQ. Trimming cost V 6 bases and J 2 bases, with 11 bases left between them. The CDR3 reads CASKEGTNTGELFF. The CDR3 nucleotides are TGCGCCAGCAAGGAGGGGACTAACACCGGGGAGCTGTTTTTT.

DNA of the CDR3: TGTGCCAGCAGTTTACGTTTCACTAGCGGGGCGGAAAACATTCAGTACTTC. This encodes CASSLRFTSGAENIQYF. The chain carries TRBV6-5 and TRBJ2-4; 10 nucleotides match TRBD2. Germline V gives CDR1 MNHEY, CDR2 SVGAGI. J was trimmed by 5 bases and V by 4 bases; bases with no gene match: 11. The CDR3 has 17 residues.

The rearrangement links TRBV7-2 to TRBJ1-1; D is unclear. Germline V gene data show CDR1 as SGHTA and CDR2 as FQGNSA. The CDR3 covers 13 residues. The V and J ends lost 0 bases and 7 bases respectively, with 9 bases between them. CDR3 coding DNA: TGTGCCAGCAGCTTAGCCCCCTTTCATGAAGCTTTCTTT. Its protein product is CASSLAPFHEAFF.

V gene TRBV7-2 combines with J gene TRBJ2-1, with TRBD2 matching 7 bases. CDR1 and CDR2 (germline): SGHTA, FQGNSA. The CDR3 runs to 16 residues. The ends lost 1 base at V and 6 bases at J; junction bases unmatched: 9. The CDR3 region is CASSLGGRGKGNEQFF. CDR3 bases: TGTGCCAGCAGCTTAGGCGGGAGAGGTAAAGGCAATGAGCAGTTCTTC.

The rearrangement links TRBV10-1 to TRBJ2-2, with 9 bases identical to TRBD1. Losses at the gene ends were 3 bases for V and 2 bases for J; bases not matched to a gene: 7. The CDR3 totals 17 residues. Germline loops: CDR1 WNHNN, CDR2 SYGVQD (reference sequence). The CDR3 loop is CASSELDRGDNTGELFF. The CDR3 region has the DNA TGCGCCAGCAGTGAACTTGACAGGGGGGATAACACCGGGGAGCTGTTTTTT.

Ten or more counts support this clonotype. The chain links TRBV7-6 to TRBJ1-1, with D tentatively TRBD1 (6 bases). CDR3 length equals 15 residues. V lost 1 base, J lost 4 bases, and 13 bases lay in between. From germline, CDR1 is SGHVS and CDR2 FNYEAQ. The CDR3 spells CASSLDGGPGTEAFF. The DNA of the CDR3 is TGTGCCAGCAGCTTAGACGGGGGGCCCGGCACTGAAGCTTTCTTT.

This rearrangement joins TRBV6-5 to TRBJ1-2; D not resolved. From germline, CDR1 is MNHEY and CDR2 SVGAGI. The V end lost 4 bases, the J end lost 8 bases, and 14 bases lay between the germline ends. This CDR3 region has 13 residues. The CDR3 DNA reads as TGTGCCAGCAGTTTCAACACGGAACGGGGCTACACCTTC. Translation: CASSFNTERGYTF.

This clonotype was found many times. This chain connects TRBV24-1 to TRBJ1-2, with TRBD1 matching over 11 bases. Germline lookup yields CDR1 KGHDR and CDR2 SFDVKD. Unmatched junction bases numbered 4, after V lost 4 bases and J lost 7 bases. CDR3 size: 14 residues. CDR3 DNA sequence: TGTGCCACCAGTGAGGATGGGACAGGGGGTGGCTACACCTTC. Residues: CATSEDGTGGGYTF.

V gene TRBV20-1 combines with J gene TRBJ2-2, with a possible D match to TRBD2 (5 bases). There are 14 residues in the CDR3. The V gene lost 3 bases and the J gene lost 6 bases, with 14 bases spanning the gap. Germline loops: CDR1 DFQATT, CDR2 SNEGSKA (reference sequence). The DNA of the CDR3 is TGCAGTGCTAGGTACCTAGCTGGTGCCGGGGAGCTGTTTTTT. It specifies CSARYLAGAGELFF.

J is TRBJ2-3 and V is TRBV19, with unresolved D. CDR3 length: 15 amino acids. The V and J ends lost 3 bases and 0 bases respectively, with 10 bases between them. Germline assignment: CDR1 LNHDA and CDR2 SQIVND (reference sequence). CDR3 region: CASSIQPASTDTQYF. As DNA, the CDR3 is TGTGCCAGTAGTATCCAGCCGGCCAGCACAGATACGCAGTATTTT.

The chain has TRBV12-3 or TRBV12-4 and TRBJ2-7; the D gene is possibly TRBD2 (5 bases). This CDR3 spans 13 amino acids. Trimming took off 6 bases at V and 7 bases at J, with 16 bases between the two ends. The CDR3 loop is CASSLPPSGEQYF. The CDR3 region has the DNA TGTGCCAGCAGCCTGCCTCCTTCGGGAGAGCAGTACTTC.

The gene calls are TRBV28 and TRBJ2-3; D is possibly TRBD1 (6 bases). V shed 5 bases and J shed 7 bases, with 13 bases lying between them. The CDR3 sequence is 13 residues long. CDR1 is MDHEN and CDR2 is SYDVKM in the germline V gene. The CDR3 nucleotides read TGTGCCAGCAGTCCCCGGGACATATATACGCAGTATTTT. It specifies CASSPRDIYTQYF.

The V gene is TRBV5-1, the J gene TRBJ1-6; no firm D call. Trimming left V 5 bases short and J 9 bases short, with 18 bases between. The CDR3 is made up of 15 amino acids. CDR1 and CDR2 (germline): SGHRS, YFSETQ. The CDR3 reads CASSSGTSWSSPLHF. CDR3 DNA: TGCGCCAGCAGTAGCGGAACTAGCTGGAGTTCACCCCTCCACTTT.